The 21 T cell receptor beta chains below come from one sample, sequenced in a study of blood T cells in healthy people across ages. A J-beta primer mix and a sample-barcoded 5' primer were used in a second PCR of roughly 6 to 12 cycles. TCRdb analysed the 5' RACE reads with MiXCR anew, one entry per CDR3 protein. The data show 780,000 or so distinct CDR3 sequences, just over 55% seen once. The sequenced sample consisted of blood. The source is a middle-aged man in good health.

This chain links TRBV11-2 with TRBJ2-3, with 7 bases matching TRBD1. The length of the CDR3 is 15 residues. V shed 3 bases and J 4 bases; nucleotides not matched to a gene: 7. Germline V gene data show CDR1 as SGHAT and CDR2 as FQNNGV. CDR3 region: CASSLGTAPADTQYF. The CDR3 DNA sequence: TGTGCCAGCAGCTTGGGGACAGCCCCCGCAGATACGCAGTATTTT. Together with reference TRBV11-2 and TRBJ2-3, the CDR3 gives the full variable domain: EAGVAQSPRYKIIEKRQSVAFWCNPISGHATLYWYQQILGQGPKLLIQFQNNGVVDDSQLPKDRFSAERLKGVDSTLKIQPAKLEDSAVYLCASSLGTAPADTQYFGPGTRLTVL.

This sequence joins TRBV6-6 and TRBJ2-1; 9 bases match TRBD2. Germline-derived CDR1 and CDR2 are MNHNY and SVGAGI (reference sequence). This CDR3 has 17 residues. The J segment lost 6 bases and the V segment lost 3 bases, leaving 12 bases of the junction unmatched. The CDR3 loop is CASSYRVAGVYSNEQFF. DNA of the CDR3: TGTGCCAGCAGTTATCGGGTAGCGGGAGTGTATAGCAATGAGCAGTTCTTC.

The CDR3 bases are TGTGCCAGCAGTGAAGCGTGGGGCAGGGATACGCAGTATTTT. This encodes CASSEAWGRDTQYF. This sequence joins TRBV2 and TRBJ2-3; possible D gene TRBD1, 5 bases. V was clipped by 0 bases and J by 6 bases, with 10 bases between them. The CDR3 runs 14 residues. Germline V gene lookup returns CDR1 SNHLY and CDR2 FYNNEI.

The chain recombines TRBV6-1 with TRBJ1-2; D not resolved. V was clipped by 1 base and J by 3 bases, with 9 bases between them. The CDR3 has 14 amino acids. The germline CDR1 and CDR2 sequences are MNHNS and SASEGT. The CDR3 DNA sequence: TGTGCCAGCAGTGAAGGGTTTGGGGACTATGGCTACACCTTC. Translating gives CASSEGFGDYGYTF.

CDR3 loop: CASSPSGLEHNEQFF. For the CDR3, the DNA is TGTGCCAGCAGCCCCTCTGGACTAGAACACAATGAGCAGTTCTTC. The V gene is TRBV7-2, the J gene TRBJ2-1; 7 bases are shared with TRBD2. Per germline, CDR1 SGHTA and CDR2 FQGNSA. The CDR3 runs to 15 residues. Trimming at V came to 5 bases and at J to 5 bases, leaving 9 bases not matched to a gene.

The rearrangement joins TRBV5-6 to TRBJ2-3; the D gene is possibly TRBD2 (5 bases). The germline gives CDR1 SGHDT, CDR2 YYEEEE. V was pared by 1 base and J by 2 bases, with 11 bases between. The CDR3 sequence is 15 residues long. The CDR3 is CASSLSREYTDTQYF. CDR3 DNA sequence: TGTGCCAGCAGCTTGTCGAGGGAATACACAGATACGCAGTATTTT.

This clonotype was detected many times. This chain connects TRBV6-6 to TRBJ2-7, with unresolved D. V dropped 7 bases and J dropped 0 bases, with 19 bases sitting between them. This CDR3 region has 16 residues. Germline CDR1 MNHNY, CDR2 SVGAGI (reference sequence). The CDR3: CASTNNGHTLSYEQYF. The CDR3 DNA sequence: TGTGCCAGCACGAACAACGGGCATACACTCTCCTACGAGCAGTACTTC.

As DNA, the CDR3 is TGCGCCAGCAGCTTTAATTACCCCTACGAGCAGTACTTC. The encoded protein is CASSFNYPYEQYF. The gene calls are TRBV5-1 and TRBJ2-5, with no clear D. The DNA end is more similar to TRBJ2-7, so the J call may be wrong. Germline V gives CDR1 SGHRS, CDR2 YFSETQ. This CDR3 has 13 amino acids.

This chain connects TRBV20-1 to TRBJ2-1; D not resolved. Germline loops: CDR1 DFQATT, CDR2 SNEGSKA (reference sequence). Trimming removed 6 bases at V and 7 bases at J, with 16 bases between. The CDR3 runs to 13 residues. This CDR3 reads CSAAPDVINEQFF. CDR3 nucleotide sequence: TGCAGTGCCGCCCCGGACGTTATAAATGAGCAGTTCTTC.

The J gene is TRBJ2-1, the V gene TRBV27; D might be TRBD2 (6 bases). In germline, CDR1 is MNHEY, CDR2 SMNVEV (reference sequence). The CDR3 runs to 15 residues. V gave up 2 bases and J gave up 3 bases, with 11 bases separating them. The CDR3: CASSLRGAGYNEQFF. The CDR3, as DNA: TGTGCCAGCAGTTTACGTGGAGCGGGCTACAATGAGCAGTTCTTC.

This clonotype has a handful of counts. This sequence joins TRBV13 and TRBJ2-5, with D uncertain. Germline values: CDR1 PRHDT, CDR2 FYEKMQ (reference sequence). The CDR3 totals 14 residues. The ends were cut back, 1 base at V and 4 bases at J, with 10 bases in the middle. This CDR3 is CASSLAFMGETQYF. In DNA form, the CDR3 reads TGTGCCAGCAGCTTAGCCTTTATGGGAGAGACCCAGTACTTC.

The CDR3 loop is CASSPLNRGTTEAFF. In DNA, the CDR3 is TGTGCCAGCTCACCACTTAACCGGGGGACCACTGAAGCTTTCTTT. The chain employs TRBV18 and TRBJ1-1; D is possibly TRBD1 (5 bases). Per germline, CDR1 KGHSH and CDR2 LQKENI. Between the trimmed V and J ends, which lost 1 base and 4 bases, there was a span of 13 bases. The CDR3 loop spans 15 amino acids.

The chain joins TRBV7-8 to TRBJ1-2; D unclear. Germline V gene sequence: CDR1 SGHVS, CDR2 FQNEAQ. The CDR3 contains 14 residues. The V end was cut by 1 base, the J end by 8 bases, with 14 bases between. The CDR3 spells CASSLDRDRGGYTF. The CDR3 DNA is TGTGCCAGCAGCTTAGATCGGGATAGAGGGGGCTACACCTTC.

The chain recombines TRBV7-8 with TRBJ2-6; 12 bases match TRBD2. The CDR3 covers 18 residues. Germline V CDR1 and CDR2: SGHVS, FQNEAQ. J gave up 2 bases and V 5 bases, and 7 bases lay outside the gene matches. As DNA, the CDR3 is TGTGCCAGCAGCAGGTCTAGCGGGGGGGCTGCTGGGGCCAACGTCCTGACTTTC. It encodes CASSRSSGGAAGANVLTF.

This sequence joins TRBV27 and TRBJ1-2; D might be TRBD1 (5 bases). The V gene lost 2 bases and the J gene lost 5 bases, with 12 bases spanning the gap. Germline lookup yields CDR1 MNHEY and CDR2 SMNVEV (reference sequence). CDR3 size: 14 residues. The CDR3 here is CASSLGRAGYGYTF. For the CDR3, the DNA is TGTGCCAGCAGTTTAGGTCGGGCAGGGTATGGCTACACCTTC.

This chain connects TRBV20-1 to TRBJ2-1, with 11 nucleotides matching TRBD2. TRBJ2-7 matches the DNA end more closely, so the J call is doubtful. CDR3 length: 15 residues. CDR1 DFQATT and CDR2 SNEGSKA come from the germline V gene (reference sequence). The CDR3 DNA sequence: TGCAGTGCATTTCAACTAGCGGGAGTCTACAATGAGCAGTACTTC. Its translation: CSAFQLAGVYNEQYF.

The chain links TRBV7-2 to TRBJ1-2, with a weak D call TRBD1 (6 bases). The CDR3 contains 13 residues. Germline V CDR1 and CDR2: SGHTA, FQGNSA. V lost 3 bases to trimming and J lost 5 bases, with 10 bases between them. This CDR3 reads CASSFTGSYGYTF. DNA of the CDR3: TGTGCCAGCAGCTTCACAGGGAGTTATGGCTACACCTTC.

This clonotype appeared a few times. This chain links TRBV29-1 with TRBJ2-5, with unresolved D. CDR1 is SQVTM and CDR2 is ANQGSEA in the germline V gene. Trimming left V 4 bases short and J 7 bases short, with 19 bases between. This CDR3 is built from 14 residues. DNA of the CDR3: TGCAGCGTTGTTGGGGATGGCAGCCTTGGGACCCAGTACTTC. This codes for CSVVGDGSLGTQYF.

There are a few counts of this clonotype. V and J are TRBV7-2 and TRBJ2-3, with D uncertain. V lost 5 bases and J lost 7, with 10 bases in between. The length of the CDR3 is 12 residues. Germline CDR1 is SGHTA and CDR2 is FQGNSA. Here the CDR3 DNA reads TGTGCCAGCAGCCTAGGACGGCATACGCAGTATTTT. Translated: CASSLGRHTQYF.

The gene calls are TRBV27 and TRBJ1-2; perhaps TRBD1 as D (6 bases). Trimming left V 4 bases short and J 8 bases short, with 14 bases between. Germline values: CDR1 MNHEY, CDR2 SMNVEV (reference sequence). CDR3 length equals 13 residues. Written as DNA, the CDR3 is TGTGCCAGCAGTTCCGGACAGACGGCGGGCTACACCTTC. Encoded protein: CASSSGQTAGYTF.

Turning to this clonotype: An end of the junction differs from the germline gene, which may be a read error. The chain recombines TRBV14 with TRBJ2-3; D unclear. Per the germline V gene, CDR1 is SGHDN and CDR2 is FVKESK. This CDR3 has 15 amino acids. DNA for the CDR3: TGTACCAGCAGCCAAGAGAACGACTGGGCAGATACGCAGTATTTT. It is translated as CTSSQENDWADTQYF.